Listed below are T cell receptor beta chains from one sample, sequenced in a study of shared clonotypes between healthy human individuals. Clones were read by immunoSEQ multiplex PCR, and TCRdb kept only the in-frame ones, dropping some. The sample lists over 1.4 million clones, roughly 96% occurring once. The specimen sequenced was naive CD4+ T cells sorted from blood. All receptors derive from a man aged 30 to 45 in good health. CDR3s include the opening cysteine and the closing phenylalanine or tryptophan. The D gene is left open where the match is weak. The listing skips clone size in some rows; elsewhere it reads once, few, many or a size class.

V: TRBV6-1; size: .; D: .; J: TRBJ2-7; length: 18; DNA: TGTGCCAGCAGTGAAGTGGAGGGGGCGAGGGCCAGATATTACGAGCAGTACTTC; CDR3: CASSEVEGARARYYEQYF
V: TRBV25-1; size: .; D: TRBD2; J: TRBJ2-7; length: 16; DNA: TGTGCCAGCAGTGCACTAGCGGGAGGAGGCGTGGGGGAGCAGTACTTC; CDR3: CASSALAGGGVGEQYF
V: TRBV29-1; size: .; D: .; J: TRBJ1-3; length: 15; DNA: TGCAGCGTTAAAGTAGACAGAAGGTCTGGAAACACCATATATTTT; CDR3: CSVKVDRRSGNTIYF
V: TRBV4-1; size: .; D: .; J: TRBJ1-2; length: 16; DNA: TGCGCCAGCAGGCAAGCCTTTGTGGGGGGCGGCTATGGCTACACCTTC; CDR3: CASRQAFVGGGYGYTF
V: TRBV20-1; size: .; D: .; J: TRBJ1-2; length: 11; DNA: TGCAGTGCTAGAGGAGGACTTGGAGCAACCTTC; CDR3: CSARGGLGATF
V: TRBV29-1; size: .; D: TRBD2; J: TRBJ2-3; length: 14; DNA: TGCAGCGTTCTTCTAGCGGACAACACAGATACGCAGTATTTT; CDR3: CSVLLADNTDTQYF
V: TRBV28; size: .; D: .; J: TRBJ2-7; length: 16; DNA: TGTGCCAGCAGGCCCCTGGGGAGAGCGACATCCTACGAGCAGTACTTC; CDR3: CASRPLGRATSYEQYF
V: TRBV2; size: .; D: TRBD1; J: TRBJ1-1; length: 13; DNA: TGTGCCAGCACCGGGACAGCGGTCACTGAAGCTTTCTTT; CDR3: CASTGTAVTEAFF
V: TRBV20-1; size: .; D: .; J: TRBJ1-3; length: 10; DNA: TGCAGTGCTTTAGCAAACACCATATATTTT; CDR3: CSALANTIYF
V: TRBV19; size: .; D: .; J: TRBJ2-2; length: 14; DNA: TGTGCCAGCCAAGCCGGCGGGAACACCGGGGAGCTGTTTTTT; CDR3: CASQAGGNTGELFF
V: TRBV25-1; size: few; D: .; J: TRBJ1-2; length: 11; DNA: TGTGCCAGCAGTGACGGTTATGGCTACACCTTC; CDR3: CASSDGYGYTF
V: TRBV27; size: once; D: .; J: TRBJ2-1; length: 16; DNA: TGTGCCAGCAGCTATTACACGGTTAGCTCCTACAATGAGCAGTTCTTC; CDR3: CASSYYTVSSYNEQFF
V: TRBV2; size: .; D: .; J: TRBJ2-1; length: 14; DNA: TGTGCCAGCAGTGAAGCTTTCCCTAACAATGAGCAGTTCTTC; CDR3: CASSEAFPNNEQFF
V: TRBV5-1; size: .; D: .; J: TRBJ2-3; length: 14; DNA: TGCGCCAGCTGCTCTAGAGCGGGCACAGATACGCAGTATTTT; CDR3: CASCSRAGTDTQYF
V: TRBV5-1; size: .; D: .; J: TRBJ2-7; length: 14; DNA: TGCGCCAGCAGTCCCCGGGGGGCGGCATACGAGCAGTACTTC; CDR3: CASSPRGAAYEQYF
V: TRBV7-9; size: .; D: .; J: TRBJ2-7; length: 15; DNA: TGTGCCAGCAGCTTAGGGAGGGGCGCGTTCTACGAGCAGTACTTC; CDR3: CASSLGRGAFYEQYF
V: TRBV11-2; size: .; D: .; J: TRBJ2-4; length: 17; DNA: TGTGCCAGCAGCTTAGCTTGGAGCAGGGCAGCCAAAAACATTCAGTACTTC; CDR3: CASSLAWSRAAKNIQYF
V: TRBV7-3; size: .; D: .; J: TRBJ2-1; length: 15; DNA: TGTGCCAGCAGCTTCCGCGGGGAGACCTACAATGAGCAGTTCTTC; CDR3: CASSFRGETYNEQFF
V: TRBV7-9; size: .; D: .; J: TRBJ2-2; length: 16; DNA: TGTGCCAGCAGCGGATCCGGGACTTCGAACACCGGGGAGCTGTTTTTT; CDR3: CASSGSGTSNTGELFF
V: TRBV13; size: .; D: .; J: TRBJ2-7; length: 16; DNA: TGTGCCAGCAGCTTCAAAGGGGGAGGGCTGGGCTACGAGCAGTACTTC; CDR3: CASSFKGGGLGYEQYF
V: TRBV28; size: .; D: TRBD2; J: TRBJ2-1; length: 16; DNA: TGTGCCAGCAGTTTACCCGGGACTAGCGGACTCAATGAGCAGTTCTTC; CDR3: CASSLPGTSGLNEQFF
V: TRBV6-5; size: .; D: .; J: TRBJ1-5; length: 14; DNA: TGTGCCAGCAGCTCGCGGAGGACGAAGCAGCCCCAGCATTTT; CDR3: CASSSRRTKQPQHF
V: TRBV5-8; size: .; D: TRBD2; J: TRBJ2-3; length: 15; DNA: TGTGCCAGCAGGATATTAGCGGGAAGCACAGATACGCAGTATTTT; CDR3: CASRILAGSTDTQYF
V: TRBV21-1; size: .; D: .; J: TRBJ1-5; length: 21; DNA: TGTGCCAGCAGCAAACTTGAAATTTCCCGTGAGCTCAAACCCCTAAATCAGCCCCAGCATTTT; CDR3: CASSKLEISRELKPLNQPQHF
V: TRBV6-1; size: .; D: TRBD1; J: TRBJ2-5; length: 15; DNA: TGTGCCAGCAGTGAATTTGGACAGGGGGCTGAGACCCAGTACTTC; CDR3: CASSEFGQGAETQYF
V: TRBV18; size: .; D: .; J: TRBJ1-3; length: 16; DNA: TGTGCCAGCTCACTTGACAGGCTCGGACCAGCAAACACCATATATTTT; CDR3: CASSLDRLGPANTIYF
V: TRBV7-2; size: .; D: TRBD1; J: TRBJ2-1; length: 15; DNA: TGTGCCAGCAGCTTGTGGCAGGGGGCCGTCAATGAGCAGTTCTTC; CDR3: CASSLWQGAVNEQFF
V: TRBV6-6; size: once; D: TRBD1; J: TRBJ1-4; length: 16; DNA: TGTGCCAGCAGTTACTCTGCCGGGACAGGGGTTGAAAAACTGTTTTTT; CDR3: CASSYSAGTGVEKLFF
V: TRBV7-3; size: .; D: TRBD2; J: TRBJ2-1; length: 15; DNA: TGTGCCAGCAGCTTAACTAGCGGGAGGGGAAATGAGCAGTTCTTC; CDR3: CASSLTSGRGNEQFF
V: TRBV28; size: .; D: .; J: TRBJ2-2; length: 15; DNA: TGTGCCAGCGGGGTAGCGGCCATCCCGCGGGGGGAGCTGTTTTTT; CDR3: CASGVAAIPRGELFF
V: TRBV5-4; size: .; D: TRBD2; J: TRBJ2-2; length: 16; DNA: TGTGCCAGCAGCGCGGGGACTAGCGCGTACACCGGGGAGCTGTTTTTT; CDR3: CASSAGTSAYTGELFF
V: TRBV5-1; size: .; D: .; J: TRBJ2-2; length: 15; DNA: TGCGCCAGCAGCTTGTCTCCAGGGGCCACCGGGGAGCTGTTTTTT; CDR3: CASSLSPGATGELFF
V: TRBV14; size: .; D: .; J: TRBJ2-3; length: 19; DNA: TGTGCCAGCAGCCAAGAGTCGGAGGGACAGAGCCGAGCCCCACGCAGTCAGTATTTT; CDR3: CASSQESEGQSRAPRSQYF
V: TRBV28; size: .; D: TRBD1; J: TRBJ2-4; length: 18; DNA: TGTGCCAGCAGCCGTGCCGGGACAGGGGGAACTGACAAAAACATTCAGTACTTC; CDR3: CASSRAGTGGTDKNIQYF
V: TRBV15; size: .; D: .; J: TRBJ2-7; length: 16; DNA: TGTGCCACCAGCAGGGACCGGGACCATTACTCCTACGAGCAGTACTTC; CDR3: CATSRDRDHYSYEQYF
V: TRBV5-5; size: .; D: .; J: TRBJ1-2; length: 16; DNA: TGTGCCAGCAGTTATCTCAGAGGGCCGGGTGGATATGGCTACACCTTC; CDR3: CASSYLRGPGGYGYTF
V: TRBV10-2; size: .; D: .; J: TRBJ1-1; length: 11; DNA: TGCGCCAGCAGTGGAGGCACTGAAGCTTTCTTT; CDR3: CASSGGTEAFF
V: TRBV5-1; size: .; D: .; J: TRBJ2-1; length: 14; DNA: TGCGCCAGCAGCTTGGTTCAGGGAGGCAATGAGCAGTTCTTC; CDR3: CASSLVQGGNEQFF
V: TRBV9; size: .; D: .; J: TRBJ2-7; length: 15; DNA: TGTGCCAGCAGCGTAGAAAGGGGGGACCGGGGAGAGCAGTACTTC; CDR3: CASSVERGDRGEQYF
V: TRBV19; size: .; D: TRBD2; J: TRBJ2-1; length: 15; DNA: TGTGCCAGTAGAATTAGCGGGAGGGCCTCGAATGAGCAGTTCTTC; CDR3: CASRISGRASNEQFF
V: TRBV2; size: once; D: .; J: TRBJ2-7; length: 15; DNA: TGTGCCAGCAGTGAGGCGCAGGGGCGAGGAGCGGGGCAGTACTTC; CDR3: CASSEAQGRGAGQYF
V: TRBV5-4; size: .; D: .; J: TRBJ2-1; length: 13; DNA: TGTGCCAGCAGCTTGGCGCGGGAAAATGAGCAGTTCTTC; CDR3: CASSLARENEQFF
V: TRBV5-1; size: once; D: .; J: TRBJ1-4; length: 16; DNA: TGCGCCAGCAGCTTGGGATCGGCGCCAACTAATGAAAAACTGTTTTTT; CDR3: CASSLGSAPTNEKLFF
V: TRBV28; size: .; D: TRBD2; J: TRBJ2-7; length: 17; DNA: TGTGCCAGCAGTTTCCACCAGGGGCTAGCGGGAGGAGCCGAGCAGTACTTC; CDR3: CASSFHQGLAGGAEQYF
V: TRBV9; size: .; D: .; J: TRBJ2-7; length: 13; DNA: TGTGCCAGCAGCGTTTCCTCTTTGGACGAGCAGTACTTC; CDR3: CASSVSSLDEQYF
V: TRBV5-4; size: .; D: TRBD2; J: TRBJ2-7; length: 15; DNA: TGTGCCAGCAGCCAGCAACTAGCGGGAGTCCACGAGCAGTACTTC; CDR3: CASSQQLAGVHEQYF
V: TRBV2; size: .; D: .; J: TRBJ2-2; length: 14; DNA: TGTGCCAGCAGGGGCGCAGGGGAGACCGGGGAGCTGTTTTTT; CDR3: CASRGAGETGELFF
V: TRBV29-1; size: .; D: TRBD1; J: TRBJ2-7; length: 17; DNA: TGCAGCGTTGTTTGGGACAGACAAATTACCCACTCCTACGAGCAGTACTTC; CDR3: CSVVWDRQITHSYEQYF